This TCR beta chain is from a study of blood T cell repertoires in COVID-19. Under the authors' procedure: The assay estimated nucleated cells by amplifying reference gene primers. Assay: immunoSEQ multiplex PCR; the TCRdb copy retains only in-frame clones and omits some. V and J calls and clone size come straight from that table; D and trimming were deduced from the DNA. This sample carries roughly 340,000 clones, around nine tenths of them seen once, and the ten largest clones take roughly 3.3%. This CDR3 contains 13 residues. The germline CDR1 and CDR2 sequences are GTSNPN and SVGIG (reference sequence). With 3 bases removed from V and 8 bases from J, the gap between germline ends came to 16 bases.

The sample was peripheral blood. The sequence derives from a woman in her late teens or twenties who had recovered from COVID-19. The chain carries TRBV30 and TRBJ1-2; D might be TRBD1 (6 bases). CDR3 DNA sequence: TGTGCCTGGAGACCTACAGGGTCGGGCGGCTACACCTTC. This sequence encodes CAWRPTGSGGYTF.